The clone carrying this TCR beta chain has a count of ten or more. The data were taken from a study of blood T cells in healthy people across ages. Sample-barcoded 5' priming and a J-beta primer mix drove a second PCR of roughly 6 to 12 cycles. In TCRdb, the 5' RACE reads were re-called with MiXCR into one record per CDR3 protein. Here the sample spans some 1.8 million distinct CDR3 sequences, approximately 40% being singletons. Russia was home to the donors, healthy Caucasian individuals aged roughly 6 to 95. Every donor contributed around 10 milliliters of peripheral blood by blood draw. The TCR sequence derives from a human donor in good health. Sequenced input: blood.

CDR3 protein: CSATTGNTEAFF. The CDR3 DNA reads TGCAGTGCAACTACGGGGAACACTGAAGCTTTCTTT. The chain carries TRBV20-1 and TRBJ1-1; D call uncertain. The CDR3 length is 12 residues. Trimming stripped 6 bases from V and 1 base from J, with 9 bases between. CDR1 is DFQATT and CDR2 is SNEGSKA in the germline V gene (reference sequence).